This T cell receptor beta chain was observed in a study of early T cells in non-severe SARS-CoV-2 infection. Study results and limitations: Missing private and CD4 specificities, VDJdb matching favored anti-spike CD8 responses.

The V gene lost 1 base and the J gene lost 0 bases, with 9 bases spanning the gap. Germline V gives CDR1 DFQATT, CDR2 SNEGSKA (reference sequence). The CDR3 is made up of 15 amino acids. This clonotype was seen ten or more times. The target antigen is unknown. Each CDR3 protein gets one entry after TCRdb re-called the 5' RACE reads with MiXCR. Found here are under 50,000 distinct CDR3 sequences, roughly 4.5% of them singletons; the top ten hold around 6%. The rearrangement links TRBV20-1 to TRBJ2-2; D gene uncertain. The sequence derives from an adult who was a healthcare worker with PCR-confirmed SARS-CoV-2 infection or an uninfected control (not recorded which). Sequencing input: whole blood. The CDR3 sequence is CSARGPYPNTGELFF. CDR3 sequence (DNA): TGCAGTGCTAGAGGCCCCTACCCGAACACCGGGGAGCTGTTTTTT.